This TCR beta chain was sequenced in a study of CD8 T cells in ankylosing spondylitis. Comments on this clonotype: Its antigen is as yet unknown.

Germline loops: CDR1 KGHSH, CDR2 LQKENI. V gave up 6 bases and J gave up 6 bases, with 12 bases separating them. CDR3 length: 13 amino acids. By quantitative 5'-RACE with molecular barcodes, the TCR beta libraries were made. TCRdb recomputed calls from the 5' RACE reads with MiXCR, one row per CDR3 protein. The sample consists of about 260,000 distinct CDR3 sequences, about 19% of them appearing once. General study findings and limits: For ankylosing spondylitis blood, a TCR beta motif of about 8 highly homologous variants appeared characteristic. The study looked at matched synovial fluid samples from ankylosing spondylitis patients. Disease-linked clones were reported to be significantly enriched there. Peripheral blood samples showed relatively rare disease-linked clones, and these clones were CD8+.

The specimen sequenced was blood, either unsorted or a sorted T cell fraction (not recorded which). J is TRBJ1-5 and V is TRBV18, with D tentatively TRBD1 (6 bases). This clonotype was obtained from a male donor with ankylosing spondylitis or in good health (not recorded which). The CDR3 nucleotides read TGTGCCAGCTCGGGGGGGCTAAGTCAGCCCCAGCATTTT. It yields the protein CASSGGLSQPQHF.